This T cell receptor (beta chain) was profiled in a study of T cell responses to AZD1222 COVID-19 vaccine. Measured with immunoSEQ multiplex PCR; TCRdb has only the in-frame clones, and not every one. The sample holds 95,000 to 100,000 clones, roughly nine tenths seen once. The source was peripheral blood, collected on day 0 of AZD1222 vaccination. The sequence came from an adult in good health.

The CDR3 is CSVDVTGQGNEQYF. The CDR3 DNA sequence: TGCAGCGTTGACGTTACGGGACAGGGGAACGAGCAGTACTTC. The chain combines TRBV29-1 with TRBJ2-7; 10 bases agree with TRBD1. The CDR3 is 14 amino acids. V was pared by 3 bases and J by 5 bases, with 7 bases of the junction left unmatched. Germline values: CDR1 SQVTM, CDR2 ANQGSEA.